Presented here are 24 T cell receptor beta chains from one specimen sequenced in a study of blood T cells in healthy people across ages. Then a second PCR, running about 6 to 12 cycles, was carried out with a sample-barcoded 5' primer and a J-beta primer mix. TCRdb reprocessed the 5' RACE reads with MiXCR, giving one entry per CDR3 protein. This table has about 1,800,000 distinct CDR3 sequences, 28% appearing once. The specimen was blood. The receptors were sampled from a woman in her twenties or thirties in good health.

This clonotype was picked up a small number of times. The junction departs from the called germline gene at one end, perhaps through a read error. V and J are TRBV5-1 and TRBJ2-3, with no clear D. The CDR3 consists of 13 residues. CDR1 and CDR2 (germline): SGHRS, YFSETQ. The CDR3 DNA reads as TGTGCCAGCAGCTTAGATGATACAGATACGCAGTATTTT. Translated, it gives CASSLDDTDTQYF.

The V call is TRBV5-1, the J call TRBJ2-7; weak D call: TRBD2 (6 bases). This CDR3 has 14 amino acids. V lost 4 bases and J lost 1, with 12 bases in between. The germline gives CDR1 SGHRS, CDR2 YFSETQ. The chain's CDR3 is CASSGMEGSYEQYF. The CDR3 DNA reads TGCGCCAGCAGCGGGATGGAGGGGTCCTACGAGCAGTACTTC.

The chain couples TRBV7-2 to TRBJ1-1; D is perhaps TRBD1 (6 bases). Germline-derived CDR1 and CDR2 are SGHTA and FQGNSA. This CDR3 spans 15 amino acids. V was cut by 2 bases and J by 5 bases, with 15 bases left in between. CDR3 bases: TGTGCCAGCAGCTTAACCCTTACGAGGGGGACTGAAGCTTTCTTT. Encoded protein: CASSLTLTRGTEAFF.

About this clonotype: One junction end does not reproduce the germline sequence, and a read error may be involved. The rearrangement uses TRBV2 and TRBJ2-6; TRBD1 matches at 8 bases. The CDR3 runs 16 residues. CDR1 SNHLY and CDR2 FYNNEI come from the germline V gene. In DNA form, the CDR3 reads TGTGCCAGCCAAAGGGACAGGCCGACTGGGGCCGACGTCCTGACTTTC. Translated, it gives CASQRDRPTGADVLTF. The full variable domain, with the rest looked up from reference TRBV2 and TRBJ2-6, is EPEVTQTPSHQVTQMGQEVILRCVPISNHLYFYWYRQILGQKVEFLVSFYNNEISEKSEIFDDQFSVERPDGSNFTLKIRSTKLEDSAMYFCASQRDRPTGADVLTFGAGSRLTVL.

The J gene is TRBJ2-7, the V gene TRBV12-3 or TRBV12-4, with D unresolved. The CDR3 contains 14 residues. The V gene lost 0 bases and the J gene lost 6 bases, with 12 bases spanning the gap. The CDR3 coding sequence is TGTGCCAGCAGTTTAGCCGGACCTCTTGTCGAGCAGTACTTC. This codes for CASSLAGPLVEQYF.

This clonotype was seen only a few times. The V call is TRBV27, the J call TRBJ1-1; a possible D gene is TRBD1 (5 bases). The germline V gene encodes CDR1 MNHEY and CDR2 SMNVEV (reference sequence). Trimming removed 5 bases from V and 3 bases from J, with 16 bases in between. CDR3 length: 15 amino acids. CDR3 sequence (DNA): TGTGCCAGCAGTACTACGCAGGGCACAGACACTGAAGCTTTCTTT. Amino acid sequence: CASSTTQGTDTEAFF.

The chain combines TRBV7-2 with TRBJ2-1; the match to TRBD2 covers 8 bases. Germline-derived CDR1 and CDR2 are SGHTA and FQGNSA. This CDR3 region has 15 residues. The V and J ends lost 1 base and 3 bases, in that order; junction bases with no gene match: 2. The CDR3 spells CASSLGGGFYNEQFF. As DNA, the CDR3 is TGTGCCAGCAGCTTAGGCGGGGGGTTCTACAATGAGCAGTTCTTC.

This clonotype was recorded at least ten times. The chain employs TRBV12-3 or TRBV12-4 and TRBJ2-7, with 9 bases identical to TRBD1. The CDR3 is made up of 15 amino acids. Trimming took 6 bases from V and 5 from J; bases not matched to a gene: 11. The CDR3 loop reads CASREPGTGSHEQYF. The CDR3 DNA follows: TGTGCCAGCAGAGAGCCCGGGACAGGGTCGCACGAGCAGTACTTC.

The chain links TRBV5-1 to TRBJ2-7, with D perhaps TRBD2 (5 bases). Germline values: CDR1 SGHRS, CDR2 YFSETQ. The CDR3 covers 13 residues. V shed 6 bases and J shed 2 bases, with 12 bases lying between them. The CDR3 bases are TGCGCCAGCACGGGGAACCGTACCTACGAGCAGTACTTC. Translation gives CASTGNRTYEQYF.

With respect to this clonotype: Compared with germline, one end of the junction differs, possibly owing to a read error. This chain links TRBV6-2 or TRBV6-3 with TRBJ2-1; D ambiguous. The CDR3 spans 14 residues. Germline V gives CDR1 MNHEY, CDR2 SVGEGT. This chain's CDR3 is CASNRALSYNEQFF. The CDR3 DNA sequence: TGTGCCAGCAATCGAGCGTTATCCTACAACGAGCAGTTCTTC.

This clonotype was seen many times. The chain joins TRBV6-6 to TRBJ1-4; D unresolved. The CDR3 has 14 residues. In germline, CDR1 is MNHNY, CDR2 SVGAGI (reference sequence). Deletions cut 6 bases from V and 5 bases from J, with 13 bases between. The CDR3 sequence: CASSYLGRNEKLFF. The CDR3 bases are TGTGCCAGCAGCTACCTTGGAAGAAATGAAAAACTGTTTTTT.

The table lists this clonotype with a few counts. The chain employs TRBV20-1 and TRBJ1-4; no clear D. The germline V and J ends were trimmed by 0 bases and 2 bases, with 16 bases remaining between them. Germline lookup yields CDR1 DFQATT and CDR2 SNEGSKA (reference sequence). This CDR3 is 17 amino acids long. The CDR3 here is CSARDLDRAGTNEKLFF. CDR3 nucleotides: TGCAGTGCTAGAGATCTGGATAGGGCCGGGACTAATGAAAAACTGTTTTTT.

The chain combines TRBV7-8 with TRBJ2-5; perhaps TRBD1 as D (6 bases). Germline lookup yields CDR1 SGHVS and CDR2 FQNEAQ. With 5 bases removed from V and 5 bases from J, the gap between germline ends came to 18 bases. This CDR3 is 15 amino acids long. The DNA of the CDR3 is TGTGCCAGCAGCCCCCGGGCTACCCAGGGGGAGACCCAGTACTTC. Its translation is CASSPRATQGETQYF.

Written as DNA, the CDR3 is TGCAGTGCTACACAAGGGGGGGACACTGAAGCTTTCTTT. It encodes CSATQGGDTEAFF. The chain employs TRBV20-1 and TRBJ1-1; D is possibly TRBD1 (6 bases). There are 13 residues in the CDR3. V was shortened by 4 bases and J by 3 bases, with 12 bases between the two germline ends. Germline V gene data show CDR1 as DFQATT and CDR2 as SNEGSKA (reference sequence).

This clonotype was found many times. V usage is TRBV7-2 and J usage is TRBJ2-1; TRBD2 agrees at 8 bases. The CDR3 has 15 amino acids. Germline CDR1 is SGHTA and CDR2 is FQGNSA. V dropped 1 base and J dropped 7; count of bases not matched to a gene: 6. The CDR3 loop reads CASSLDGRAGNEQFF. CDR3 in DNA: TGTGCCAGCAGCTTAGACGGGAGGGCGGGGAATGAGCAGTTCTTC.

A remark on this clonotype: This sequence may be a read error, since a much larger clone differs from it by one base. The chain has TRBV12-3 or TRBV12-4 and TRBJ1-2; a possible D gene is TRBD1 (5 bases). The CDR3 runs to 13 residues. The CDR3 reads CTSSWQGLLGYTF. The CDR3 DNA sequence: TGTACCAGCAGTTGGCAGGGTTTATTGGGCTACACCTTC.

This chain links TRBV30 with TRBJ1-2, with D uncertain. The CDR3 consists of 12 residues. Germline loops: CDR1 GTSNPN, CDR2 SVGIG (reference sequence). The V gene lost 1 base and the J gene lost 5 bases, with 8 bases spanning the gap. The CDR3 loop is CAWSEGIYGYTF. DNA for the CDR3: TGTGCCTGGAGTGAGGGAATTTATGGCTACACCTTC.

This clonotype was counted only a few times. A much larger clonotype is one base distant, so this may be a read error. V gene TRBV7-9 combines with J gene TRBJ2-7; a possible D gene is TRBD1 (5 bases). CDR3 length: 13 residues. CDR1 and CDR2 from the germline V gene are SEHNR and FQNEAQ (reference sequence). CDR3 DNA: TGTGCCAACAGCCTTAGTGAAGGGGACGAGCAGTACTTC. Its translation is CANSLSEGDEQYF.

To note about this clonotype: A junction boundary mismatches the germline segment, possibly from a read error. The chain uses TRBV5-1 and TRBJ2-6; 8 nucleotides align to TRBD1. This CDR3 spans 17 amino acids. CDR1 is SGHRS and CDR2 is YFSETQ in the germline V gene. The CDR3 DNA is TGCGCCAACAGCTTGAATAACAGGGGGACCGGGGCCAACGTCCTGACTTTC. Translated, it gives CANSLNNRGTGANVLTF.

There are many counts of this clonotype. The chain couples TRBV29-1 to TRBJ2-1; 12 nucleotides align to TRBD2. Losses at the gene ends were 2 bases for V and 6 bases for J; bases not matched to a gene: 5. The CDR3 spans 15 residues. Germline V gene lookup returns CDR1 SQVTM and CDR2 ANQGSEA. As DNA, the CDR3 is TGCAGCGTTGAAACCTTGACTAGCGGGGGCAATGAGCAGTTCTTC. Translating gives CSVETLTSGGNEQFF.

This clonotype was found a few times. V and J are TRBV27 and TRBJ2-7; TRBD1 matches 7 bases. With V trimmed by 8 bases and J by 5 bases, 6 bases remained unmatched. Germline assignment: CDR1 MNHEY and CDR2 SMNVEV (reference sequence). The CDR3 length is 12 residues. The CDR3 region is CASGSTGDEQYF. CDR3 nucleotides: TGTGCCAGCGGGTCCACAGGGGACGAGCAGTACTTC.

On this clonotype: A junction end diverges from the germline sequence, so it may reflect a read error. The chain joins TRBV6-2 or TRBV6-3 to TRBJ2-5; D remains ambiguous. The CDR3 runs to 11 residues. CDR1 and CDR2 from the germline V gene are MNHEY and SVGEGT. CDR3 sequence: CASSYSEAQYF. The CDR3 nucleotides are TGTGCCAGCAGTTACTCAGAGGCCCAGTACTTC.

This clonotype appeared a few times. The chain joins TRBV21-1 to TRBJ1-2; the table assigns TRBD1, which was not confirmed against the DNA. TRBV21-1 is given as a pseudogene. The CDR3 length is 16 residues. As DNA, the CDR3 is TGTGCCAGCAGGCCGGGACAGGGTATAACTAACTATGGCTACACCTTC. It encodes CASRPGQGITNYGYTF.

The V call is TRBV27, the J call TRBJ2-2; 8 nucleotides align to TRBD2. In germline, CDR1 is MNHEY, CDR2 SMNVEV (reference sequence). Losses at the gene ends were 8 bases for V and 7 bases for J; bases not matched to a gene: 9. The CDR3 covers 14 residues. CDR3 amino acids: CASGRAGVVGELFF. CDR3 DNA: TGTGCCAGCGGGCGAGCGGGGGTGGTCGGGGAGCTGTTTTTT.